Judged by abundance, the clone carrying this TCR gamma chain is medium-sized (0.01 to 0.1%). Its specificity is unknown. These data belong to a study of gamma delta lymphoproliferative disorders and STAT genes. Study as a whole: Each gamma-chain library started from at least 50 ng of genomic DNA, using the LymphoTrack Dx TCRG Assay. Delta libraries were made per EuroClonality-NGS working group procedure.

The J segment lost 1 base and the V segment lost 1 base, leaving 9 bases of the junction unmatched. Germline V lookup: CDR1 EGSNGY, CDR2 YDSYNSKV. The CDR3 runs to 17 residues. The study's findings and limits: In whole-repertoire clustering, gamma separated patients from controls, unlike delta. Leukemic cells skewed toward terminal effectors, unlike likely varied control T cells.

Genomic DNA from isolated PBMCs served as the sequencing template. TCRdb reanalysed the multiplex PCR reads via CATT. The table records about 5,100 gamma-chain clones, more than 7% of them present only once. The receptor was isolated from a human donor in good health. The sequenced material came from blood. The rearrangement links TRGV2 to TRGJP1. TCRdb supplies no J gene; here it was assigned by aligning the nucleotide sequence to germline. CDR3 in amino acids: CATWDGQPRTTGWFKIF. CDR3 nucleotides: TGTGCCACCTGGGACGGACAACCACGTACCACTGGTTGGTTCAAGATATTT.